The 6 T cell receptor beta chains in this list originate from one sample, sequenced in a study of neurological immune-mediated disorders (dated by TCRdb to between 2017 and 2020). The method was 5' RACE. The instrument was an Illumina HiSeq 2500. TCRdb reprocessing: public reads trimmed at Q25 with fastp, clones called with MiXCR, in-frame beta chains kept. CDR3 protein sequences are deduplicated, and each keeps its most common genes and DNA. A total of 70,000 or so distinct CDR3 sequences appear in this sample, approximately 3.3% of them only once. The top ten clones comprise under 6.5% of the sample. Sequencing was carried out using PBMCs. The receptors originated from a woman in her forties or fifties with multiple sclerosis.

This clonotype has ten or more counts. The genes are TRBV7-2 and TRBJ1-5; D not resolved. Germline V gene data show CDR1 as SGHTA and CDR2 as FQGNSA. The V end lost 1 base, the J end lost 2 bases, and 12 bases lay between the germline ends. The CDR3 loop spans 16 amino acids. In DNA form, the CDR3 reads TGTGCCAGCAGCTTAGAAGGCGCCTGGGGCAATCAGCCCCAGCATTTT. This codes for CASSLEGAWGNQPQHF.

This clonotype was counted ten times or more. The chain has TRBV20-1 and TRBJ2-5; TRBD2 is a possible D gene (5 bases). The V gene's germline CDR1 is DFQATT and CDR2 SNEGSKA (reference sequence). CDR3 length: 12 amino acids. The CDR3 sequence: CTPKSGDETQYF. The CDR3 region has the DNA TGCACCCCCAAGAGCGGAGACGAGACCCAGTACTTC.

This clonotype was recorded many times. V is TRBV20-1 and J is TRBJ1-5, with D tentatively TRBD1 (5 bases). V was shortened by 6 bases and J by 6 bases, with 15 bases between the two germline ends. Per the germline V gene, CDR1 is DFQATT and CDR2 is SNEGSKA (reference sequence). This CDR3 comprises 13 residues. The CDR3 here is CSANQGIFQPQHF. The CDR3 bases are TGCAGTGCGAACCAGGGAATATTTCAGCCCCAGCATTTT.

This clonotype was picked up many times. This chain uses TRBV2 with TRBJ2-7; D unclear. This CDR3 is built from 12 residues. The germline gives CDR1 SNHLY, CDR2 FYNNEI. Trimming stripped 4 bases from V and 4 bases from J, with 8 bases between. The CDR3 region is CASSGPLYEQYF. The DNA of the CDR3 is TGTGCCAGCAGTGGGCCGCTTTACGAGCAGTACTTC.

The gene calls are TRBV12-3 or TRBV12-4 and TRBJ1-2; 7 bases fit TRBD1. With V trimmed by 7 bases and J by 7 bases, 6 bases remained unmatched. CDR3 length: 12 residues. The CDR3 region has the DNA TGTGCCAGCAACACAGGGGTCGGTGGCTACACCTTC. This encodes CASNTGVGGYTF.

There are many counts of this clonotype. The rearrangement uses TRBV20-1 and TRBJ1-1; no definite D call. Between the trimmed V and J ends, which lost 6 bases and 0 bases, there was a span of 8 bases. CDR1 is DFQATT, CDR2 SNEGSKA, per germline (reference sequence). This CDR3 spans 12 amino acids. The CDR3 region has the DNA TGCAGTGCCAGTAGGCTGAACACTGAAGCTTTCTTT. Its protein is CSASRLNTEAFF.